The rows below give T cell receptor beta chains drawn from one sample of a study of T cells in localized non-small cell lung cancer. This table comes from immunoSEQ multiplex PCR, and its TCRdb copy is limited to in-frame clones, with some not included. The table lists 5,400 or so clones, less than 85% of them singletons. Sample: PBMCs, taken before any cancer treatment. All receptors come from a woman aged 40 to 75 with stage II lung adenocarcinoma. CDR3s include the opening cysteine and the closing phenylalanine or tryptophan. The D gene is left open where the match is weak. The size of a clone is reported for some rows only, either as once, few or many, or as a class for expanded clones.

CAISVLKGRESYEQYF,TGTGCCATCAGTGTCCTTAAGGGGCGGGAGAGCTACGAGCAGTACTTC,TRBV10-3,TRBJ2-7,.,TRBD2
CASSITGGLHQPQHF,TGTGCCAGTAGTATTACAGGGGGCTTGCATCAGCCCCAGCATTTT,TRBV19,TRBJ1-5,.,TRBD1
CASSPGPTSYNEQFF,TGTGCCAGCAGCCCGGGTCCAACTTCCTACAATGAGCAGTTCTTC,TRBV5-4,TRBJ2-1,.,.
CASSLSTAGEQYF,TGTGCCAGCAGCTTGTCCACCGCCGGCGAGCAGTACTTC,TRBV7-9,TRBJ2-7,.,.
CASGEGTEAFF,TGTGCCTCAGGGGAAGGGACTGAAGCTTTCTTT,TRBV7-3,TRBJ1-1,.,.
CSVEDRWSSYEQFF,TGCAGCGTTGAAGATCGATGGAGCTCCTATGAGCAGTTCTTC,TRBV29-1,TRBJ2-1,.,.
CASSEDAWGTQYF,TGTGCCAGCAGTGAAGATGCGTGGGGGACCCAGTACTTC,TRBV6-1,TRBJ2-5,.,.
CASSRGNQPQHF,TGTGCCAGTAGTCGAGGCAATCAGCCCCAGCATTTT,TRBV19,TRBJ1-5,.,.
CASSSGQGIAISYGYTF,TGTGCCAGCAGTTCAGGACAGGGAATTGCTATCTCCTATGGCTACACCTTC,TRBV28,TRBJ1-2,.,TRBD1
CASSLGTTNYGYTF,TGTGCCAGCAGCTTAGGTACAACTAACTATGGCTACACCTTC,TRBV7-2,TRBJ1-2,.,.
CASSLADVSGTEAFF,TGTGCCAGCAGCTTAGCGGACGTTTCGGGCACTGAAGCTTTCTTT,TRBV7-8,TRBJ1-1,.,.
CASWETATYEQYF,TGTGCCAGCTGGGAGACCGCCACCTACGAGCAGTACTTC,TRBV2,TRBJ2-7,.,.
CASSTRDGGNTEAFF,TGTGCCAGCAGCACCCGGGACGGTGGGAACACTGAAGCTTTCTTT,TRBV9,TRBJ1-1,.,.
CASSIGQSYGYTF,TGTGCCAGTAGTATCGGACAGAGCTATGGCTACACCTTC,TRBV19,TRBJ1-2,.,.
CASSQDLGTTYNEQFF,TGTGCCAGCAGCCAAGATCTAGGGACAACCTACAATGAGCAGTTCTTC,TRBV14,TRBJ2-1,.,.
CAWSRTDWETQYF,TGTGCCTGGAGTAGGACCGACTGGGAGACCCAGTACTTC,TRBV30,TRBJ2-5,.,.
CASVPPPMNRGAVF,TGTGCCAGCGTACCCCCCCCTATGAACCGGGGAGCTGTTTTT,TRBV28,TRBJ2-2,.,.
CALSRGITEAFF,TGTGCCTTGTCCCGCGGGATCACTGAAGCTTTCTTT,TRBV30,TRBJ1-1,few,.
CASRETRDEQFF,TGTGCCAGCAGGGAGACACGAGATGAGCAGTTCTTC,TRBV6-1,TRBJ2-1,.,.
CSVRNTGELFF,TGCAGCGTCCGGAACACCGGGGAGCTGTTTTTT,TRBV29-1,TRBJ2-2,.,.
CASRKTSGGPYEQYF,TGTGCCAGCAGGAAAACTAGCGGGGGACCCTACGAGCAGTACTTC,TRBV11-2,TRBJ2-7,.,TRBD2
CASRPGTGREQYF,TGTGCCAGCAGACCCGGGACAGGGCGCGAGCAGTACTTC,TRBV28,TRBJ2-7,.,TRBD1
CASSLGLGNYTF,TGTGCCAGCAGCTTAGGGTTAGGGAACTACACCTTC,TRBV7-9,TRBJ1-2,few,.
CASRQGDQPQHF,TGTGCCAGCAGGCAGGGAGATCAGCCCCAGCATTTT,TRBV25-1,TRBJ1-5,once,.
CASSPKVGGIEQYF,TGTGCCAGCTCACCCAAAGTTGGGGGGATCGAGCAGTACTTC,TRBV18,TRBJ2-7,.,.
CASSRTGNYNEQFF,TGTGCCAGCTCACGGACCGGGAATTACAATGAGCAGTTCTTC,TRBV18,TRBJ2-1,.,.
CASSYSTSGGETQYF,TGTGCCAGCAGTTACTCGACTAGCGGGGGAGAGACCCAGTACTTC,TRBV6-5,TRBJ2-5,.,TRBD2
CASQFTGVGELFF,TGTGCCAGCCAGTTCACAGGTGTCGGGGAGCTGTTTTTT,TRBV19,TRBJ2-2,.,.
CASSGEEANYGYTF,TGTGCCAGCAGCGGGGAGGAAGCCAACTATGGCTACACCTTC,TRBV11-2,TRBJ1-2,.,.
CASSLTTAGTEQFF,TGTGCCAGCAGCTTAACAACAGCAGGGACTGAGCAGTTCTTC,TRBV7-3,TRBJ2-1,.,.
CASSLLTEYGYTF,TGTGCCAGCAGCTTACTTACGGAGTATGGCTACACCTTC,TRBV7-8,TRBJ1-2,.,.
CASSNGLFTDTQYF,TGTGCCAGCAGCAACGGACTCTTCACAGATACGCAGTATTTT,TRBV9,TRBJ2-3,.,.
CASNPGTTVGETQYF,TGTGCCAGCAACCCCGGGACCACCGTGGGGGAGACCCAGTACTTC,TRBV6-5,TRBJ2-5,.,.
CASSPRQKQETQYF,TGTGCCAGCAGCCCCCGACAGAAACAAGAGACCCAGTACTTC,TRBV7-8,TRBJ2-5,.,.
CASSYTGRNSPLHF,TGTGCCAGCAGTTACACAGGGCGTAATTCACCCCTCCACTTT,TRBV6-5,TRBJ1-6,once,.
CASSDRVFGIDTF,TGTGCCAGCAGCGACAGGGTTTTCGGTATCGACACCTTC,TRBV7-2,TRBJ1-2,.,TRBD1
CASSPTRPPNEQFF,TGTGCCAGCTCACCCACCAGACCCCCCAATGAGCAGTTCTTC,TRBV18,TRBJ2-1,.,.
CASSADRGGSPLHF,TGTGCCAGCAGCGCGGACAGGGGAGGTTCACCCCTCCACTTT,TRBV5-6,TRBJ1-6,.,TRBD1
CASSPRVGYEQYF,TGTGCCAGCAGCCCGAGGGTAGGCTACGAGCAGTACTTC,TRBV7-2,TRBJ2-7,.,.
CASSRPGEAFF,TGTGCCAGCAGTCGGCCCGGGGAAGCTTTCTTT,TRBV6-1,TRBJ1-1,.,.
CASSPKGLASYNEQFF,TGTGCCAGCAGCCCGAAAGGACTGGCCTCCTACAATGAGCAGTTCTTC,TRBV7-8,TRBJ2-1,.,.
CASRTSGGGGYTF,TGTGCCAGCAGGACGAGTGGAGGGGGTGGCTACACCTTC,TRBV2,TRBJ1-2,.,.
CASSPGLGLAGVNEQFF,TGTGCCAGCAGCCCGGGCCTAGGACTAGCGGGAGTTAATGAGCAGTTCTTC,TRBV7-3,TRBJ2-1,.,TRBD2
CASSLGGSNTGELFF,TGTGCCAGCAGCTTGGGGGGTTCGAACACCGGGGAGCTGTTTTTT,TRBV5-6,TRBJ2-2,.,.
CASRTYREGEKLFF,TGTGCCAGCCGAACTTACAGGGAAGGCGAAAAACTGTTTTTT,TRBV19,TRBJ1-4,.,.
CASSFFPSGGLYNEQFF,TGTGCCAGCAGCTTTTTCCCTAGCGGGGGTCTCTACAATGAGCAGTTCTTC,TRBV7-3,TRBJ2-1,.,TRBD2
CASSLQGLYTEAFF,TGTGCCAGCAGTTTGCAGGGGCTATACACTGAAGCTTTCTTT,TRBV27,TRBJ1-1,.,.
CASSFPSDSDGGLNTDTQYF,TGTGCCAGCAGCTTTCCGAGTGATTCGGACGGCGGCCTGAACACAGATACGCAGTATTTT,TRBV7-6,TRBJ2-3,.,.